This passage covers 17 T cell receptor beta chains from one sample sequenced in a study of T cell changes during pregnancy in multiple sclerosis. Generated by immunoSEQ multiplex PCR, the TCRdb table keeps only in-frame clones and is missing some. This sample has roughly 110,000 clones; about 90% occur once, and the top ten carry 1.5% to 2%. The sequenced sample was peripheral blood, obtained before pregnancy. The receptors derive from a female donor with multiple sclerosis, enrolled in a pregnancy study.

The V and J genes are TRBV28 and TRBJ2-7; 11 nucleotides agree with TRBD2. In germline, CDR1 is MDHEN, CDR2 SYDVKM. This CDR3 has 16 amino acids. J was trimmed by 4 bases and V by 2 bases; bases with no gene match: 7. The CDR3 region is CASSLKRLAGTYEQYF. As DNA, the CDR3 is TGTGCCAGCAGTTTAAAAAGACTAGCGGGAACATACGAGCAGTACTTC.

This rearrangement joins TRBV19 to TRBJ2-3; D not resolved. Per germline, CDR1 LNHDA and CDR2 SQIVND (reference sequence). The V gene lost 0 bases and the J gene lost 1 base, with 5 bases spanning the gap. The CDR3 contains 14 residues. CDR3 sequence (DNA): TGTGCCAGTAGTATAGATGCGGGCACAGATACGCAGTATTTT. Encoded protein: CASSIDAGTDTQYF.

The CDR3, as DNA: TGTGCCAGCAGCTTGGCCGGGGTTGCTGGCTACACCTTC. It is translated as CASSLAGVAGYTF. The chain has TRBV5-8 and TRBJ1-2; no clear D gene. The V and J ends lost 0 bases and 7 bases respectively, with 10 bases between them. The CDR3 extends over 13 amino acids. Germline V gene lookup returns CDR1 SGHTS and CDR2 YDEGEE.

J is TRBJ2-7 and V is TRBV6-6; 8 positions agree with TRBD1. CDR1 is MNHNY, CDR2 SVGAGI, per germline (reference sequence). J lost 3 bases, V lost 11 bases, and 6 bases had no gene match. The CDR3 is made up of 12 amino acids. CDR3 sequence: CAGGQDYYEQYF. Here the CDR3 DNA reads TGTGCCGGGGGACAGGACTACTACGAGCAGTACTTC.

This clone has only a few counts. The chain carries TRBV2 and TRBJ1-6, with 9 bases aligning to TRBD1. The ends lost 8 bases at V and 7 bases at J; junction bases unmatched: 9. Germline V gene sequence: CDR1 SNHLY, CDR2 FYNNEI. The CDR3 runs to 15 residues. The CDR3 sequence: CASGVGQGINSPLHF. In nucleotides, the CDR3 is TGTGCCAGCGGCGTGGGACAGGGAATAAATTCACCCCTCCACTTT. Full variable domain (remainder filled in from reference TRBV2 and TRBJ1-6): EPEVTQTPSHQVTQMGQEVILRCVPISNHLYFYWYRQILGQKVEFLVSFYNNEISEKSEIFDDQFSVERPDGSNFTLKIRSTKLEDSAMYFCASGVGQGINSPLHFGNGTRLTVT.

This clone has a single count. This chain links TRBV19 with TRBJ2-1, with TRBD2 identical over 12 bases. CDR3 length: 21 amino acids. The germline V gene has CDR1 LNHDA and CDR2 SQIVND (reference sequence). With V trimmed by 5 bases and J by 2 bases, 19 bases remained unmatched. CDR3 sequence (DNA): TGTGCCAGTAGTGCGGCCCGCGGACTAGCGGGACCCGGGGGGCCCTACAATGAGCAGTTCTTC. Its protein product is CASSAARGLAGPGGPYNEQFF.

DNA of the CDR3: TGTGCCAGCAGTTTTTTTGCCCTCGGACAGGGGGCGGATATCGATACGCAGTATTTT. It codes for CASSFFALGQGADIDTQYF. The chain links TRBV27 to TRBJ2-3; TRBD1 matches at 11 bases. V shed 3 bases, J shed 6 bases, and the junction held 17 bases outside the gene matches. Germline assignment: CDR1 MNHEY and CDR2 SMNVEV (reference sequence). CDR3 length: 19 residues.

The rearrangement joins TRBV19 to TRBJ1-4; D is uncertain. Germline assignment: CDR1 LNHDA and CDR2 SQIVND (reference sequence). The CDR3 has 13 residues. With 5 bases removed from V and 5 bases from J, the gap between germline ends came to 9 bases. As DNA, the CDR3 is TGTGCCAGTAGTTTGGAGGTGAATGAAAAACTGTTTTTT. It yields the protein CASSLEVNEKLFF.

This clone has more than one count but fewer than ten. The gene calls are TRBV5-8 and TRBJ2-2; 7 positions agree with TRBD1. This CDR3 has 15 amino acids. After removal of 4 bases from V and 8 bases from J, the junction contained 11 bases not matched to a gene. CDR1 is SGHTS, CDR2 YDEGEE, per germline. The CDR3 nucleotides read TGTGCCAGCAGCCAGACAGGGTTGTATTCGGGGGAGCTGTTTTTT. Its translation is CASSQTGLYSGELFF.

This chain joins TRBV30 and TRBJ1-6; 7 positions match TRBD1. CDR1 is GTSNPN and CDR2 is SVGIG in the germline V gene (reference sequence). The CDR3 is made up of 15 amino acids. Trimming cost V 0 bases and J 5 bases; bases outside gene matches: 4. The CDR3 DNA follows: TGTGCCTGGAGTGTAGGACAGGCCAATAATTCACCCCTCCACTTT. Its protein product is CAWSVGQANNSPLHF.

The V and J genes are TRBV4-2 and TRBJ2-1, with 9 bases that match TRBD2. The CDR3 loop spans 17 amino acids. The germline V gene encodes CDR1 LGHNA and CDR2 YNFKEQ. Trimming cost V 0 bases and J 4 bases; bases outside gene matches: 7. CDR3 residues: CASSQDVVSGGYNEQFF. CDR3 in DNA: TGTGCCAGCAGCCAAGATGTCGTTAGCGGGGGATACAATGAGCAGTTCTTC.

The chain links TRBV11-2 to TRBJ1-1; D not resolved. Trimming removed 1 base from V and 4 bases from J, with 10 bases in between. The germline gives CDR1 SGHAT, CDR2 FQNNGV. The CDR3 spans 14 residues. CDR3 protein: CASSLGPGFTEAFF. Written as DNA, the CDR3 is TGTGCCAGCAGCTTAGGCCCAGGTTTCACTGAAGCTTTCTTT.

The J gene is TRBJ1-1, the V gene TRBV19, with 8 bases fitting TRBD1. CDR3 length: 15 residues. J gave up 1 base and V 3 bases, and 4 bases lay outside the gene matches. The germline gives CDR1 LNHDA, CDR2 SQIVND (reference sequence). DNA for the CDR3: TGTGCCAGTAGTATCAGACAGGGGTCGAACACTGAAGCTTTCTTT. This translates into CASSIRQGSNTEAFF. Together with reference TRBV19 and TRBJ1-1, the CDR3 gives the full variable domain: DGGITQSPKYLFRKEGQNVTLSCEQNLNHDAMYWYRQDPGQGLRLIYYSQIVNDFQKGDIAEGYSVSREKKESFPLTVTSAQKNPTAFYLCASSIRQGSNTEAFFGQGTRLTVV.

V gene TRBV6-1 combines with J gene TRBJ2-7; D gene ambiguous. In germline, CDR1 is MNHNS, CDR2 SASEGT. CDR3 size: 14 residues. With 8 bases removed from V and 2 bases from J, the gap between germline ends came to 16 bases. The CDR3 sequence is CASSRKAITYEQYF. In nucleotides, the CDR3 is TGTGCCAGCTCGCGGAAGGCCATAACCTACGAGCAGTACTTC.

The chain links TRBV5-1 to TRBJ2-7; 9 bases match TRBD2. There are 15 residues in the CDR3. V shed 0 bases, J shed 2 bases, and the junction held 3 bases outside the gene matches. Per the germline V gene, CDR1 is SGHRS and CDR2 is YFSETQ. The CDR3 region is CASSLAGTSPYEQYF. For the CDR3, the DNA is TGCGCCAGCAGCTTGGCCGGGACTAGCCCCTACGAGCAGTACTTC.

This clone was observed once. The V gene is TRBV4-1, the J gene TRBJ2-7; D not resolved. Looked up from germline, CDR1 is MGHRA and CDR2 is YSYEKL. This CDR3 spans 15 amino acids. Trimming stripped 1 base from V and 2 bases from J, with 12 bases between. The CDR3 loop reads CASSQAQSRPYEQYF. The CDR3 bases are TGCGCCAGCAGCCAAGCACAGTCAAGGCCCTACGAGCAGTACTTC.

This chain joins TRBV7-6 and TRBJ1-2, with D hard to call. Germline lookup yields CDR1 SGHVS and CDR2 FNYEAQ. V gave up 1 base and J gave up 4 bases, with 7 bases separating them. The CDR3 consists of 13 residues. The CDR3 DNA follows: TGTGCCAGCAGCTTAGACAGTGGCTATGGCTACACCTTC. Its translation: CASSLDSGYGYTF.